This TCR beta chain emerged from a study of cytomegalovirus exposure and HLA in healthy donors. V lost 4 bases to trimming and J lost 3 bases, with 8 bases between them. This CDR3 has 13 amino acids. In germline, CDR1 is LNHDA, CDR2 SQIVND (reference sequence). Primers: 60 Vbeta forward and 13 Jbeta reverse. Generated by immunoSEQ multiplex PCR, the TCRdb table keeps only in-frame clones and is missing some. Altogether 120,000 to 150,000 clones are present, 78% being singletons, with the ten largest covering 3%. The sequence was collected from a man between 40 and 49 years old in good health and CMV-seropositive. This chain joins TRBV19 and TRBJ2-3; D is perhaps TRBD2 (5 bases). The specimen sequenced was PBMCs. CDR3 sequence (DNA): TGTGCCAGTAGTAGGACTTGGACAGATACGCAGTATTTT. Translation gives CASSRTWTDTQYF.